Sequencing of this TCR beta chain was carried out in a study of control samples from healthy donors and cancer patients. Using immunoSEQ multiplex PCR, the repertoire was profiled, and TCRdb retains in-frame clones only, with some absent. Of about 150,000 clones detected, roughly 93% appear once; the ten largest clones hold 5.5% to 7.5%. There are 15 residues in the CDR3. V was clipped by 8 bases and J by 6 bases, with 17 bases between them. Germline V gene lookup returns CDR1 MNHEY and CDR2 SVGAGI. This TCR was recovered from a man aged 18 to 35 in good health. Sample: blood. The chain recombines TRBV6-5 with TRBJ1-6; a possible D gene is TRBD1 (5 bases). The CDR3 bases are TGTGCCAGCTCCAGGGACTTTCGCAGTAATTCACCCCTCCACTTT. This codes for CASSRDFRSNSPLHF.